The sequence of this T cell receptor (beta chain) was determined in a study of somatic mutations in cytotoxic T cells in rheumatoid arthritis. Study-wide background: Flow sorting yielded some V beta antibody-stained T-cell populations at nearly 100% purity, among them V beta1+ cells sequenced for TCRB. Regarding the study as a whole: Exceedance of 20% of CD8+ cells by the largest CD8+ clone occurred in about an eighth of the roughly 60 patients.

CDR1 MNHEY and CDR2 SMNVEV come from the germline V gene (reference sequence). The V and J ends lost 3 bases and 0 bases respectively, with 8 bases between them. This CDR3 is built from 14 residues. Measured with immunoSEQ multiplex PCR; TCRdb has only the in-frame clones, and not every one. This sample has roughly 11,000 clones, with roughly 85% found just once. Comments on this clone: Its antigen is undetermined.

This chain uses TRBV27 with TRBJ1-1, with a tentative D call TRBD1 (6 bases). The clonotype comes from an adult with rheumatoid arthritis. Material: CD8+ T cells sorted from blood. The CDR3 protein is CASSFGGMNTEAFF. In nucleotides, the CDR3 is TGTGCCAGCAGTTTCGGGGGCATGAACACTGAAGCTTTCTTT.